A selection of T cell receptor beta chains follows, all from one sample in a study of long-term antiretroviral therapy in people with HIV. TCRdb keeps only in-frame clones here, not all; method: immunoSEQ multiplex PCR. The sample yields tens of thousands of clones, approximately 89% seen once. The specimen was unsorted PBMCs, collected 0.1 years before starting antiretroviral therapy. The receptor set was obtained from a woman aged 50 to 60 with HIV. CDR3s include the opening cysteine and the closing phenylalanine or tryptophan.

v_gene	j_gene	CDR3aa
TRBV7-2	TRBJ1-5	CASSLGRQGAEPQHF
TRBV5-1	TRBJ1-4	CASSLAAANEKLFF
TRBV2	TRBJ1-3	CASSVGERGNTIYF
TRBV6-6	TRBJ1-4	CASSYWGVNEKLFF
TRBV4-1	TRBJ1-2	CASSQEGAVNYGYTF
TRBV5-1	TRBJ2-7	CASRERDNLAYEQYF
TRBV7-2	TRBJ2-2	CASSYGQGGTGELFF
TRBV9	TRBJ2-5	CASSPTTRGETQYF
TRBV7-7	TRBJ2-2	CASSEQATGELFF
TRBV27	TRBJ2-7	CASGRGSYEQYF
TRBV6-4	TRBJ2-2	CASPLPANTGELFF
TRBV6-1	TRBJ1-1	CASPDGVGGSEAFF
TRBV7-8	TRBJ2-2	CASSLGGGPNTGELFF
TRBV9	TRBJ1-3	CASSLRPQAANTIYF
TRBV11-2	TRBJ2-7	CASGQYYEQYF
TRBV27	TRBJ2-7	CASRRPGTGIYEQYF
TRBV27	TRBJ1-5	CASARQINQPQHF
TRBV25-1	TRBJ2-7	CASRGGDEQYF
TRBV11-2	TRBJ2-7	CASTTGLAEAEQYF
TRBV5-1	TRBJ2-7	CASSPTGQGPPGEQYF
TRBV5-6	TRBJ1-6	CASSQGRSSYNSPLHF
TRBV27	TRBJ1-2	CASSRGQGEDGYTF
TRBV30	TRBJ1-2	CAWRRGLDFNYGYTF
TRBV5-4	TRBJ2-5	CASSLSGTYPGPSVQETQYF
TRBV4-3	TRBJ2-7	CASSQGGTLDPYEQYF
TRBV5-5	TRBJ2-2	CASSFGPNTGELFF